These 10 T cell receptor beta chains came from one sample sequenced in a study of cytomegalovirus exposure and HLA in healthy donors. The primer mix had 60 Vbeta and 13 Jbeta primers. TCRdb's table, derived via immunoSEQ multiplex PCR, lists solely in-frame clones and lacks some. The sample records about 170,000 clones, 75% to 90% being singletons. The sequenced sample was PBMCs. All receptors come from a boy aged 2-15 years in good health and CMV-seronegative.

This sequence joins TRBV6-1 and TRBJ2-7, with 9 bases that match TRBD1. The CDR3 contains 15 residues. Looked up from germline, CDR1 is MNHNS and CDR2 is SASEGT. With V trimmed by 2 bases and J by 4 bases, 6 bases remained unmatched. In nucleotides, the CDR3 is TGTGCCAGCAGTGAATTGAACAGGGGGCCTTACGAGCAGTACGTC. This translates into CASSELNRGPYEQYV.

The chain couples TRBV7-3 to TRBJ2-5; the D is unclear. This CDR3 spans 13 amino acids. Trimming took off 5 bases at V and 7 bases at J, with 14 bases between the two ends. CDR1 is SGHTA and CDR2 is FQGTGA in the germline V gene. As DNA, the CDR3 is TGTGCCAGCAGCCAAGACTTATTAGGGACCCAGTACTTC. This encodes CASSQDLLGTQYF.

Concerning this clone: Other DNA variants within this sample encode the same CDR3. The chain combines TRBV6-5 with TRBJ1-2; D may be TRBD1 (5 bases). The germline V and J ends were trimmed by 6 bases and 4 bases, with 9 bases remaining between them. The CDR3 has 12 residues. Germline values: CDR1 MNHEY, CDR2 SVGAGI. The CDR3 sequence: CASSLQGYGYTF. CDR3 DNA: TGTGCCAGCAGCCTCCAGGGCTATGGCTACACCTTC.

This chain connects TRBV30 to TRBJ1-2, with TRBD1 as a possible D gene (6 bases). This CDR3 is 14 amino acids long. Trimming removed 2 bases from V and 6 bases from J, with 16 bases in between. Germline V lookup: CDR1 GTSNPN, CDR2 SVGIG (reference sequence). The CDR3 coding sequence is TGTGCCTGGAGTTTCACTAGGGGGGGGCATGGCTACACCTTC. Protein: CAWSFTRGGHGYTF.

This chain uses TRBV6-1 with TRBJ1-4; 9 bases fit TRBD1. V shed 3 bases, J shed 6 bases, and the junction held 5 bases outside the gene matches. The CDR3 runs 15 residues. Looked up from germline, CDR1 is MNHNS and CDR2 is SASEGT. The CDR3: CASSEGGTGYEKLFF. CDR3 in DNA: TGTGCCAGCAGTGAGGGGGGGACAGGGTATGAAAAACTGTTTTTT.

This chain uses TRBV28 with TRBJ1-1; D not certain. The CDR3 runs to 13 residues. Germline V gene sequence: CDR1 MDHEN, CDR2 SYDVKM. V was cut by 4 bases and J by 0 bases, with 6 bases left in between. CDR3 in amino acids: CASSSIMNTEAFF. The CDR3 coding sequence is TGTGCCAGCAGTTCTATCATGAACACTGAAGCTTTCTTT.

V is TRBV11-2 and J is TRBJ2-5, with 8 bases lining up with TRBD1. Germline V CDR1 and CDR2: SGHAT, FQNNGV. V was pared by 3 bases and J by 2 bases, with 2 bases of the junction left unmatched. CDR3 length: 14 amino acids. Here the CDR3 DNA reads TGTGCCAGCAGCTTTGGGACAGGTCAAGAGACCCAGTACTTC. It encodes CASSFGTGQETQYF. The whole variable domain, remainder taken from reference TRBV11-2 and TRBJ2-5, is EAGVAQSPRYKIIEKRQSVAFWCNPISGHATLYWYQQILGQGPKLLIQFQNNGVVDDSQLPKDRFSAERLKGVDSTLKIQPAKLEDSAVYLCASSFGTGQETQYFGPGTRLLVL.

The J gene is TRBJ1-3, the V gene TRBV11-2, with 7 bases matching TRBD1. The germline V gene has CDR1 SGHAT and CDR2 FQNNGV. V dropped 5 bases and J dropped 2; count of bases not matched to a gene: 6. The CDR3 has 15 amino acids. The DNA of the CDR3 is TGTGCCAGCAGCCCTCCGACAGGGACTGGAAACACCATATATTTT. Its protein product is CASSPPTGTGNTIYF.

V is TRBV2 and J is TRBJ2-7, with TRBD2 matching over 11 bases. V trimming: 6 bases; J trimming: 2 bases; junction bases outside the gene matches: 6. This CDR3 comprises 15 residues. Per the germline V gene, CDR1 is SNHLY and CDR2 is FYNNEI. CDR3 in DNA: TGTGCCAGCAGCTTACTACTAGCGGGAGCCTACGAGCAGTACTTC. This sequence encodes CASSLLLAGAYEQYF.

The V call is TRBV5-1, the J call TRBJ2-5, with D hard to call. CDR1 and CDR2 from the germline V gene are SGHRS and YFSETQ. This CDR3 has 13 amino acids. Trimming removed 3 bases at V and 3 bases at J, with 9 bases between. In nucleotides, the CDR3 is TGCGCCAGCAGCTCCAGCGTGGAAGAGACCCAGTACTTC. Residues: CASSSSVEETQYF.